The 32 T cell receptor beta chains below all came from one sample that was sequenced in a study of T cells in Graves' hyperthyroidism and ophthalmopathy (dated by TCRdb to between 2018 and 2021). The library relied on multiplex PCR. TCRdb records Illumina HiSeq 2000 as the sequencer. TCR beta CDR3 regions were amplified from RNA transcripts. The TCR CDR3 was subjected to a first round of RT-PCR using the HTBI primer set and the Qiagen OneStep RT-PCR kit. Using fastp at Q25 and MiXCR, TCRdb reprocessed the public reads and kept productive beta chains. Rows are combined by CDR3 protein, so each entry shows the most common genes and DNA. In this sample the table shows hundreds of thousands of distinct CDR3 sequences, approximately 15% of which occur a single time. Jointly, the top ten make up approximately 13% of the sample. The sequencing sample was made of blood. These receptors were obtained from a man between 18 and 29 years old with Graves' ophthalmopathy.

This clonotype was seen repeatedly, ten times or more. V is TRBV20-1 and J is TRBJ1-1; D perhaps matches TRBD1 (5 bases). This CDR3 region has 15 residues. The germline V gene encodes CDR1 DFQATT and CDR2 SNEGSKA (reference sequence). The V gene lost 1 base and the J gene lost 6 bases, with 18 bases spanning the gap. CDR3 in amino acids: CSARAPTVTYAEAFF. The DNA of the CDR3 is TGCAGTGCTAGAGCCCCGACAGTTACGTACGCTGAAGCTTTCTTT.

In DNA, the CDR3 is TGTGCCAGTAGTATAGATCGGGCGGTAGAAGCTTTCTTT. Protein sequence: CASSIDRAVEAFF. The chain is built from TRBV19 and TRBJ1-1; D is uncertain. The CDR3 covers 13 residues. CDR1 is LNHDA and CDR2 is SQIVND in the germline V gene (reference sequence). Trimming pared 0 bases from V and 8 bases from J, leaving 10 bases between.

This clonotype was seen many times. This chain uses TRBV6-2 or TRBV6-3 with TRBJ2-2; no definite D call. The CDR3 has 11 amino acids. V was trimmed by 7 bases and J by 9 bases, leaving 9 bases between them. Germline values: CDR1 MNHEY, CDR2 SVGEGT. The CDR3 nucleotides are TGTGCCAGCATAGGGTTTAGGGAGCTGTTTTTT. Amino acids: CASIGFRELFF.

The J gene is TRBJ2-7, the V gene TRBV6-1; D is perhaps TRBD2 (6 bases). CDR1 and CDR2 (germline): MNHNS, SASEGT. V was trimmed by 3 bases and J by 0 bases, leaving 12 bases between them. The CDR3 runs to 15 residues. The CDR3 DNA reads TGTGCCAGCAGTGACCTCGGGGGATCCTCCTACGAGCAGTACTTC. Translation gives CASSDLGGSSYEQYF.

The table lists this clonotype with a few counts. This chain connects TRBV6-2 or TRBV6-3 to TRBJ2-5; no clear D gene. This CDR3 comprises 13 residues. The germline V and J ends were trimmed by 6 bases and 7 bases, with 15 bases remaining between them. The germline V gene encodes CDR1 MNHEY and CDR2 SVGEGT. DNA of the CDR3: TGTGCCAGCAGGGACCGGGCTTTCGGGACCCAGTACTTC. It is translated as CASRDRAFGTQYF.

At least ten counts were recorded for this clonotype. Here the CDR3 reads CSVVIRANEKLFF. In nucleotides, the CDR3 is TGCAGCGTTGTAATCAGGGCTAATGAAAAACTGTTTTTT. This sequence joins TRBV29-1 and TRBJ1-4, with D possibly being TRBD1 (5 bases). V lost 4 bases, J lost 3 bases, and 9 bases lay in between. The CDR3 totals 13 residues. Germline V gene lookup returns CDR1 SQVTM and CDR2 ANQGSEA.

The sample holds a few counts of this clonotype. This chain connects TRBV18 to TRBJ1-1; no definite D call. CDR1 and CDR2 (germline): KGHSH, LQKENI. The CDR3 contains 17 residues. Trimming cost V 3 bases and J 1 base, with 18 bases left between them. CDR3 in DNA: TGTGCCAGCTCACCTAATCCCCCCAGTGGCTCGAACACTGAAGCTTTCTTT. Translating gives CASSPNPPSGSNTEAFF.

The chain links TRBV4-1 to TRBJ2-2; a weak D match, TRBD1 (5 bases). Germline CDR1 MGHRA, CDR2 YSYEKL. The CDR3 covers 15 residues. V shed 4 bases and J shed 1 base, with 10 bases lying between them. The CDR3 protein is CASSPTQGNTGELFF. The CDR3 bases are TGCGCCAGCAGCCCGACCCAGGGGAACACCGGGGAGCTGTTTTTT.

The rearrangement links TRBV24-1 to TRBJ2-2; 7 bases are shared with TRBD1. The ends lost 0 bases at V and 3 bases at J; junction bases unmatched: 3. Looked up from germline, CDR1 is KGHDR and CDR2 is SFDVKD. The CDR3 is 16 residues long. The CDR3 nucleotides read TGTGCCACCAGTGATTTGCAGGGACAGTACACCGGGGAGCTGTTTTTT. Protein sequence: CATSDLQGQYTGELFF.

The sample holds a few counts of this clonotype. Here the CDR3 DNA reads TGTGCCAGCAGGGGGACAGGGTACAGATCCTACAATGAGCAGTTCTTC. This sequence encodes CASRGTGYRSYNEQFF. The chain recombines TRBV6-2 or TRBV6-3 with TRBJ2-1; 9 bases are a match to TRBD1. Germline V gives CDR1 MNHEY, CDR2 SVGEGT. V was clipped by 6 bases and J by 1 base; unmatched bases: 7. The CDR3 extends over 16 amino acids.

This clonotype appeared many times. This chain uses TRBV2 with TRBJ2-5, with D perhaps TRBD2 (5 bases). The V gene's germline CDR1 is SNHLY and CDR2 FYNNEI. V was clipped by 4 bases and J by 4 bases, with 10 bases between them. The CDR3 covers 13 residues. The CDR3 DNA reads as TGTGCCAGCAGTGTCGGGGTCCGAGAGACCCAGTACTTC. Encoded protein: CASSVGVRETQYF.

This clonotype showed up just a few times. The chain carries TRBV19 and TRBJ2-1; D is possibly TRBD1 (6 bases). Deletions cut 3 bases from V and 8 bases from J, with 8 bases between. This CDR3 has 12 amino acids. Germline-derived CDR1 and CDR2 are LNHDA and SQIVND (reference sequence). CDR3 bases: TGTGCCAGTAGTATCTCAGGGGATGAGCAGTTCTTC. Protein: CASSISGDEQFF.

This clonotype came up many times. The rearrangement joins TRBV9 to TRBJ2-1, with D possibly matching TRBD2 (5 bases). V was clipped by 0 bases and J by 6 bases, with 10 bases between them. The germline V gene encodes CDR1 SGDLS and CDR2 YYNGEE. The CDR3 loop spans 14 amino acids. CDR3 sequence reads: CASSVAAAGNEQFF. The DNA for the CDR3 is TGTGCCAGCAGCGTAGCAGCGGCAGGCAATGAGCAGTTCTTC.

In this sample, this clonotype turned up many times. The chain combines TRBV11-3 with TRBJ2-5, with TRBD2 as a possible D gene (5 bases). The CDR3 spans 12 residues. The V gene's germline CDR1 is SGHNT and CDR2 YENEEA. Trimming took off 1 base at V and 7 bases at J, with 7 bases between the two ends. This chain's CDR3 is CASSLGGVTQYF. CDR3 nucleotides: TGTGCCAGCAGCTTAGGGGGAGTGACCCAGTACTTC.

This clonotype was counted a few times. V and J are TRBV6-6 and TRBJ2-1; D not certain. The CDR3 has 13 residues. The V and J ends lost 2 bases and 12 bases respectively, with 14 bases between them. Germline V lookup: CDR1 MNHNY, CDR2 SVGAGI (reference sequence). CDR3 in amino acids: CASSYQGDTGQFF. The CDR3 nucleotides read TGTGCCAGCAGTTACCAAGGAGACACGGGGCAGTTCTTC.

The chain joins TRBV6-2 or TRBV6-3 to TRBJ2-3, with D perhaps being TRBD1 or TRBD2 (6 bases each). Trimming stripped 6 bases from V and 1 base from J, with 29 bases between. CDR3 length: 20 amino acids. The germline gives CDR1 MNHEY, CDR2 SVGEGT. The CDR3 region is CASSLRPGRLVGGRTDTQYF. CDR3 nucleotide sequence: TGTGCCAGCAGCCTACGACCGGGACGGCTAGTGGGGGGCCGCACAGATACGCAGTATTTT.

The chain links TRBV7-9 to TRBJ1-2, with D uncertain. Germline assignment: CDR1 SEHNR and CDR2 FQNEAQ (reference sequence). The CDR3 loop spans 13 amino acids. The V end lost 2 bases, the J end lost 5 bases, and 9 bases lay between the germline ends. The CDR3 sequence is CASSLLEGYGYTF. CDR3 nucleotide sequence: TGTGCCAGCAGCTTACTGGAGGGTTATGGCTACACCTTC. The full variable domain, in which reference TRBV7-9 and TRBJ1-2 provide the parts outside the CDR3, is DTGVSQNPRHKITKRGQNVTFRCDPISEHNRLYWYRQTLGQGPEFLTYFQNEAQLEKSRLLSDRFSAERPKGSFSTLEIQRTEQGDSAMYLCASSLLEGYGYTFGSGTRLTVV.

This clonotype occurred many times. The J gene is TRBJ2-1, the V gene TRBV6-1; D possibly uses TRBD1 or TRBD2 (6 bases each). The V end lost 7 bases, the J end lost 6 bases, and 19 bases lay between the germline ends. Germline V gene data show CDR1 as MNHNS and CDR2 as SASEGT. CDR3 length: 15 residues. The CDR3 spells CASTKIPGGANEQFF. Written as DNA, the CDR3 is TGTGCCAGCACTAAGATCCCCGGGGGCGCCAATGAGCAGTTCTTC.

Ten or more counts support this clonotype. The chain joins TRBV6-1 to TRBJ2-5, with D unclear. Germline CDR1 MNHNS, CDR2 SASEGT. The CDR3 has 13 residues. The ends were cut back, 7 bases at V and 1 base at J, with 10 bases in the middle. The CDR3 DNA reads TGTGCCAGCACCCTACCTGGCCAAGAGACCCAGTACTTC. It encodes CASTLPGQETQYF.

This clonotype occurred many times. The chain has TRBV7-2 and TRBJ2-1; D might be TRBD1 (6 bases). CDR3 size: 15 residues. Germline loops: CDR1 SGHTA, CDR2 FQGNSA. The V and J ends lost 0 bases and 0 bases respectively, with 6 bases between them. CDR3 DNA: TGTGCCAGCAGCTTAGCGGGACACTCCTACAATGAGCAGTTCTTC. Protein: CASSLAGHSYNEQFF.

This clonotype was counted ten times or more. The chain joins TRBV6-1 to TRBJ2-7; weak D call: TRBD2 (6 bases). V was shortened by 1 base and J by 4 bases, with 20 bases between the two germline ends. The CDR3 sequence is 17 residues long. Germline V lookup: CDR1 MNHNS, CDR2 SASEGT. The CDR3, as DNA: TGTGCCAGCAGTGAAGAGTTCCGGGAGCGGTGGGCTTACGAGCAGTACTTC. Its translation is CASSEEFRERWAYEQYF.

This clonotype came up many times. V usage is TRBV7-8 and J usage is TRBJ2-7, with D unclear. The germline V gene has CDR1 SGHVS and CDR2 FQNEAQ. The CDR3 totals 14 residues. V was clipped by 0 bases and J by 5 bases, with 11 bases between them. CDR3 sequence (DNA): TGTGCCAGCAGCTTAGCGGTGGGTGGGCACGAGCAGTACTTC. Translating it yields CASSLAVGGHEQYF.

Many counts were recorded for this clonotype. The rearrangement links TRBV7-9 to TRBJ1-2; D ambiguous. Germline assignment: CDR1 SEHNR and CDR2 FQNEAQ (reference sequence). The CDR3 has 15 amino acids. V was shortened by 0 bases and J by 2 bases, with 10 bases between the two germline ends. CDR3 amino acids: CASSLAFPTNYGYTF. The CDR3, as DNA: TGTGCCAGCAGCTTAGCGTTTCCGACAAACTATGGCTACACCTTC.

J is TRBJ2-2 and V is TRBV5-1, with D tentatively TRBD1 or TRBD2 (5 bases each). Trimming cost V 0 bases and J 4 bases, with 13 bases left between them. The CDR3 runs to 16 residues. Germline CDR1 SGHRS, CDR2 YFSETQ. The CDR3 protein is CASSLAALRGTGELFF. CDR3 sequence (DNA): TGCGCCAGCAGCTTGGCGGCGTTGAGGGGCACCGGGGAGCTGTTTTTT.

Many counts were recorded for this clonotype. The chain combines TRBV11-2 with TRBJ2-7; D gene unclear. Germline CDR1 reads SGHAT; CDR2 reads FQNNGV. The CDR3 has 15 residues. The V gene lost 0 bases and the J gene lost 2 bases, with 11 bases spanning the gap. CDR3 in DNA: TGTGCCAGCAGCTTAGAGCCTGGCCTGACCTACGAGCAGTACTTC. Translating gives CASSLEPGLTYEQYF.

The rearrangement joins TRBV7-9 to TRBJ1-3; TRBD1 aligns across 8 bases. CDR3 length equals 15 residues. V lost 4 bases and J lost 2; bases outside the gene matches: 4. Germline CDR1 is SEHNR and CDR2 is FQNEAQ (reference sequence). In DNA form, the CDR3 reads TGTGCCAGCAGCTCGGTGACAGGGGCTGGAAACACCATATATTTT. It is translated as CASSSVTGAGNTIYF.

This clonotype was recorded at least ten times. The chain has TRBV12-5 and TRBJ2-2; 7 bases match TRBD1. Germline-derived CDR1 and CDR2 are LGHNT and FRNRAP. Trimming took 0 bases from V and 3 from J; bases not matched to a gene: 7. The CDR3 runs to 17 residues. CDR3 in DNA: TGTGCTAGTGGTTTGGTATTACAGGGGCGAGACACCGGGGAGCTGTTTTTT. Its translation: CASGLVLQGRDTGELFF.

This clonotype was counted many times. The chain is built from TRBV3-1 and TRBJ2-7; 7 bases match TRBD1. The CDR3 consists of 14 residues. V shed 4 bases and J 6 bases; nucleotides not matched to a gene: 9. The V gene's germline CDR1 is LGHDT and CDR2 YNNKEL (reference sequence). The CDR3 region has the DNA TGTGCCAGCAGCCGCCCGACCCCAGGGGGCGAGCAGTACTTC. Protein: CASSRPTPGGEQYF.

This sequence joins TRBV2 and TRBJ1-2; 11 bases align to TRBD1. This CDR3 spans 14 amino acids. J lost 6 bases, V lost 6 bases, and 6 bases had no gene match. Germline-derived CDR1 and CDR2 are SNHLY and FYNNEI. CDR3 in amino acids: CASSPGTGGNGYTF. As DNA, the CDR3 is TGTGCCAGCAGCCCCGGGACAGGGGGGAATGGCTACACCTTC.

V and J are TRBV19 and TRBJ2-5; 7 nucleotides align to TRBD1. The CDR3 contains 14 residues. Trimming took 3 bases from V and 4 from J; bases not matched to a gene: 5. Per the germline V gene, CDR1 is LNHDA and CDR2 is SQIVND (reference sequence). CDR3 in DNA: TGTGCCAGTAGTATTGGGCAGGGGGTAGAGACCCAGTACTTC. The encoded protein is CASSIGQGVETQYF.

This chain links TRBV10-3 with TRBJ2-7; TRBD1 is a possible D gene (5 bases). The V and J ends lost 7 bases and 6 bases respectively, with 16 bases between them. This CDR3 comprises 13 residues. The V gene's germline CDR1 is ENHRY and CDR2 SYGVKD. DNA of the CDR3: TGTGCCATCACGGCAGGGCGTACGGGCGAGCAGTACTTC. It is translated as CAITAGRTGEQYF.

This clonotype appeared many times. The CDR3 DNA reads as TGTGCCAGCAGCCACCGGGACAGGCCCTACGAGCAGTACTTC. Translated, it gives CASSHRDRPYEQYF. This chain connects TRBV9 to TRBJ2-7; 8 positions match TRBD1. In germline, CDR1 is SGDLS, CDR2 YYNGEE. V lost 4 bases, J lost 2 bases, and 5 bases stayed unmatched. The CDR3 covers 14 residues. The whole variable domain, remainder taken from reference TRBV9 and TRBJ2-7, is DSGVTQTPKHLITATGQRVTLRCSPRSGDLSVYWYQQSLDQGLQFLIQYYNGEERAKGNILERFSAQQFPDLHSELNLSSLELGDSALYFCASSHRDRPYEQYFGPGTRLTVT.